Given below is one T cell receptor (beta chain) in context. Antigen specificity is unknown. This record belongs to a study of cytomegalovirus exposure and HLA in healthy donors. Notes on the study in general: Researchers reported in a later analysis that a missense DCLRE1C variant was tied to TCR beta V- and J-gene trimming. As a later analysis revealed, most CMV-associated TCR beta chains appeared HLA-restricted.

With 60 Vbeta and 13 Jbeta primers, the PCR was carried out. Some clones are missing from TCRdb's copy, which holds only in-frame ones; the method was immunoSEQ multiplex PCR. Altogether about 140,000 clones are present, 66% being singletons, with the ten largest covering under 7.5%. With 2 bases clipped from V and 0 bases from J, the junction kept 4 bases outside the gene matches. This CDR3 region has 16 residues. Germline loops: CDR1 SGHNT, CDR2 YYREEE (reference sequence). Healthy bone marrow donors supplied every sample. Unrecorded immune exposures were likely, despite nominal health at sampling. The V call is TRBV5-4, the J call TRBJ2-1, with TRBD2 matching over 8 bases. This receptor was obtained from a woman aged 55-70 years in good health and CMV-seronegative. The sample taken for sequencing was PBMCs. In nucleotides, the CDR3 is TGTGCCAGCAGCTTAATAGCGGGGAGCTCCTACAATGAGCAGTTCTTC. It yields the protein CASSLIAGSSYNEQFF.